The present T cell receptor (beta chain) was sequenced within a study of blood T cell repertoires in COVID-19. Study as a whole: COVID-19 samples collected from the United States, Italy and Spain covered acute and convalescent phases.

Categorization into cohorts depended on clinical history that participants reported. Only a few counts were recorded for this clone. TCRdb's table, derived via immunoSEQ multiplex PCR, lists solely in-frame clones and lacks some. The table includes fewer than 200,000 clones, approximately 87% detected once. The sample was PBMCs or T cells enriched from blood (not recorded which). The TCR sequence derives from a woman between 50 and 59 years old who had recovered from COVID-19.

The CDR3 bases are TGCGCCAGCAGCTTGGAGTCGTCAGTCGAGCAGTTCTTC. Amino acid sequence: CASSLESSVEQFF. The chain has TRBV5-1 and TRBJ2-1, with D unclear. Germline CDR1 SGHRS, CDR2 YFSETQ. This CDR3 is 13 amino acids long. The V gene lost 0 bases and the J gene lost 10 bases, with 11 bases spanning the gap.